A selection of T cell receptor beta chains follows, all from one sample in a study of blood T cell repertoires in COVID-19. Generated by immunoSEQ multiplex PCR, the TCRdb table keeps only in-frame clones and is missing some. This table has about 68,000 clones, 80% to 90% appearing once. The sequencing input was peripheral blood. The receptors originated from an older woman with acute or convalescent COVID-19. Both conserved end residues are part of each CDR3. Fields, in order: J gene, V gene, clone size, D gene, CDR3 protein, CDR3 DNA. The D gene is left open where the match is weak. Part of the rows lack a size; the others show once, few, many or a class for expanded clones.

TRBJ1-1,TRBV9,NA,NA,CASSVGQITEAFF,TGTGCCAGCAGCGTAGGGCAGATCACTGAAGCTTTCTTT
TRBJ1-1,TRBV5-1,NA,NA,CASSQGSGASGAFF,TGCGCCAGCAGTCAAGGTTCAGGGGCTAGCGGAGCTTTCTTT
TRBJ1-1,TRBV30,NA,TRBD1,CASEAGYRGFMNTEAFF,TGTGCCTCGGAGGCGGGTTACAGGGGGTTCATGAACACTGAAGCTTTCTTT
TRBJ2-1,TRBV18,NA,NA,CASSTSSYNEQFF,TGTGCCAGCTCCACCAGCTCCTACAATGAGCAGTTCTTC
TRBJ1-2,TRBV7-9,NA,TRBD1,CASSLRTGSYGYTF,TGTGCCAGCAGCTTAAGGACAGGGTCCTATGGCTACACCTTC
TRBJ1-1,TRBV5-1,few,TRBD1,CASSLVRGRSGTEAFF,TGCGCCAGCAGCTTGGTCAGGGGGCGGTCGGGCACTGAAGCTTTCTTT
TRBJ1-1,TRBV19,once,NA,CASSIRRTTEAFF,TGTGCCAGTAGTATAAGACGGACTACTGAAGCTTTCTTT
TRBJ2-5,TRBV18,NA,NA,CASSPGFENYPYF,TGTGCCAGCTCACCAGGTTTCGAGAACTATCCCTACTTC
TRBJ2-1,TRBV2,NA,TRBD2,CASSFSRTSGSRSSYNEQFF,TGTGCCAGCAGTTTCAGCCGGACTAGCGGCTCGCGGAGCTCCTACAATGAGCAGTTCTTC
TRBJ2-6,TRBV6-4,NA,TRBD1,CASSENRDSVLTF,TGTGCCAGCAGTGAGAACAGGGACAGCGTCCTGACTTTC
TRBJ2-5,TRBV3-1/TRBV3-2,NA,NA,CASSQTSGAKTQYF,TGTGCCAGCAGCCAGACGTCAGGGGCGAAGACCCAGTACTTC
TRBJ1-6,TRBV7-3,NA,NA,CASSLKAGLNSPLHF,TGTGCCAGCAGCTTAAAGGCAGGACTTAATTCACCCCTCCACTTT
TRBJ1-1,TRBV6-4,NA,NA,CASSETANTEAFF,TGTGCCAGCAGTGAAACAGCAAACACTGAAGCTTTCTTT
TRBJ1-1,TRBV30,NA,TRBD1,CAWKPDRVRTEAFF,TGTGCCTGGAAGCCCGACAGGGTCAGGACTGAAGCTTTCTTT
TRBJ2-5,TRBV7-2,few,NA,CASSFRGYETQYF,TGTGCCAGCAGCTTCCGGGGATATGAGACCCAGTACTTC
TRBJ1-6,TRBV6-5,NA,NA,CASRPWTVYNSPLHF,TGTGCCAGCAGGCCCTGGACAGTGTATAATTCACCCCTCCACTTT
TRBJ1-4,TRBV18,few,NA,CASSTINSGFTTNEKLFF,TGTGCCAGCTCAACGATAAACTCAGGGTTTACAACTAATGAAAAACTGTTTTTT
TRBJ1-1,TRBV6-4,NA,NA,CASSNRVTNTEAFF,TGTGCCAGCAGTAACAGGGTAACGAACACTGAAGCTTTCTTT
TRBJ2-6,TRBV14,NA,NA,CASSQDWIPGVYESGANVLTF,TGTGCCAGCAGCCAAGATTGGATTCCAGGGGTTTACGAATCTGGGGCCAACGTCCTGACTTTC
TRBJ1-1,TRBV7-2,NA,TRBD1,CASSLEGTGRGEAFF,TGTGCCAGCAGCTTAGAGGGGACAGGGAGAGGTGAAGCTTTCTTT
TRBJ1-6,TRBV2,NA,TRBD1,CASRKGGTAVNSPLHF,TGTGCCAGCAGAAAAGGGGGGACAGCTGTAAATTCACCCCTCCACTTT
TRBJ2-7,TRBV5-4,few,TRBD2,CASSTELAGGREQYF,TGTGCCAGCAGCACCGAACTAGCGGGGGGGCGTGAGCAGTACTTC
TRBJ1-5,TRBV5-1,NA,NA,CASSIGDGNQPQHF,TGCGCCAGCAGCATAGGGGATGGCAATCAGCCCCAGCATTTT
TRBJ2-3,TRBV18,NA,TRBD2,CASSRASSGGGSTDTQYF,TGTGCCAGCTCACGTGCTTCTAGCGGGGGAGGAAGCACAGATACGCAGTATTTT